This T cell receptor (beta chain) was retrieved from a study of T cell clusters in autoimmune cytopenias. Multiplex touch-down PCR amplified TRB using TRB-A and TRB-B pools in one tube. TCRdb reprocessed the multiplex PCR reads and stores each CDR3 protein as one record, lacking DNA. The sample totals more than 4,500 distinct CDR3 sequences. On this clonotype itself: Its antigen is still unknown.

Overall study findings and caveats: Clustering suggested that physiological T cell clusters were missing in primary autoimmune cytopenia patients.

About 39,000 genome equivalents of blood DNA were amplified for TRB. The source is a human donor with an autoimmune cytopenia or autoimmune hepatitis (not recorded which). The sequenced sample consisted of peripheral blood.

CDR3 amino acids: CASSRVGEETQYF. The V and J genes are TRBV14 and TRBJ2-5; TCRdb gives TRBD1 as the D gene, but with no DNA this cannot be confirmed. There are 13 residues in the CDR3. Germline loops: CDR1 SGHDN, CDR2 FVKESK. Looking up the rest from reference TRBV14 and TRBJ2-5 gives the full variable domain: EAGVTQFPSHSVIEKGQTVTLRCDPISGHDNLYWYRRVMGKEIKFLLHFVKESKQDESGMPNNRFLAERTGGTYSTLKVQPAELEDSGVYFCASSRVGEETQYFGPGTRLLVL.